This is a list of T cell receptor beta chains from one sample in a study of cytomegalovirus exposure and HLA in healthy donors. Profiling relied on immunoSEQ multiplex PCR, and the TCRdb table lists in-frame clones only, not all of them. The sample lists roughly 120,000 clones; roughly 9% were seen once. Sequencing used PBMCs. The receptor set was obtained from a woman between 35 and 50 years old in good health and CMV-seropositive. CDR3s include the opening cysteine and the closing phenylalanine or tryptophan. A D gene is named only where the DNA matches it firmly. Rows may omit the clone size; those that give it use once, few, many or a size class.

CDR3,size,V,J,D
CATGTGGVEQYF,NA,TRBV10-3,TRBJ2-7,TRBD1
CASSRPDRAGYNEQFF,NA,TRBV7-3,TRBJ2-1,TRBD1
CASSVGLAGGPYEQYF,few,TRBV9,TRBJ2-7,TRBD2
CASSRQGLRYEQYF,NA,TRBV2,TRBJ2-7,NA
CASSDRQTSGANVLTF,NA,TRBV25-1,TRBJ2-6,NA
CASSLGGGATEAFF,NA,TRBV7-3,TRBJ1-1,NA
CASSLDSFNQPQHF,NA,TRBV11-2,TRBJ1-5,NA
CASSSLGLAEETQYF,NA,TRBV11-2,TRBJ2-5,TRBD2
CASSQGLAGGLYEQYF,few,TRBV4-1,TRBJ2-7,TRBD2
CASSLMRAGYTF,few,TRBV28,TRBJ1-2,NA
CASSVVGGSSYNEQFF,NA,TRBV9,TRBJ2-1,TRBD2
CASGWQGQQPQHF,few,TRBV28,TRBJ1-5,NA
CASSKDEREEYNEQFF,few,TRBV4-1,TRBJ2-1,NA
CASRPGMRMGAFF,NA,TRBV6-5,TRBJ1-1,NA
CASKSWERGTEAFF,NA,TRBV10-2,TRBJ1-1,NA
CASSLPGQGAYEQYF,NA,TRBV5-1,TRBJ2-7,TRBD1
CASSSTSPEGEQYF,few,TRBV11-3,TRBJ2-7,TRBD2
CASSPDRSNTGELFF,NA,TRBV2,TRBJ2-2,NA
CASSIDRVAGANVLTF,NA,TRBV19,TRBJ2-6,NA
CASSLSGYGYTF,many,TRBV28,TRBJ1-2,NA
CASKAPGLRYEQYF,few,TRBV27,TRBJ2-7,NA
CASSSGSYEQYF,few,TRBV11-2,TRBJ2-7,NA
CASSLRGAKNIQYF,few,TRBV6-1,TRBJ2-4,NA
CASSLASGGALDTQYF,NA,TRBV11-2,TRBJ2-3,TRBD2
CASSLSGGAYNEQFF,NA,TRBV6-4,TRBJ2-1,TRBD2
CASRAQGDYGYTF,few,TRBV6-1,TRBJ1-2,NA
CASSLIGGGQDEQFF,few,TRBV5-1,TRBJ2-1,TRBD2
CASSLNFYEQYF,few,TRBV14,TRBJ2-7,NA
CASSRDGQESYEQYF,few,TRBV7-6,TRBJ2-7,TRBD1
CASSERWGHETYEQYF,few,TRBV18,TRBJ2-7,NA
CASSPIAGGHNEQFF,few,TRBV7-3,TRBJ2-1,TRBD2
CASSLYWNTEAFF,few,TRBV5-5,TRBJ1-1,NA
CASSLITLADTQYF,few,TRBV7-9,TRBJ2-3,NA
CASSFDRRSYEQYF,few,TRBV27,TRBJ2-7,NA
CASSLETGGVSQPQHF,few,TRBV7-9,TRBJ1-5,NA